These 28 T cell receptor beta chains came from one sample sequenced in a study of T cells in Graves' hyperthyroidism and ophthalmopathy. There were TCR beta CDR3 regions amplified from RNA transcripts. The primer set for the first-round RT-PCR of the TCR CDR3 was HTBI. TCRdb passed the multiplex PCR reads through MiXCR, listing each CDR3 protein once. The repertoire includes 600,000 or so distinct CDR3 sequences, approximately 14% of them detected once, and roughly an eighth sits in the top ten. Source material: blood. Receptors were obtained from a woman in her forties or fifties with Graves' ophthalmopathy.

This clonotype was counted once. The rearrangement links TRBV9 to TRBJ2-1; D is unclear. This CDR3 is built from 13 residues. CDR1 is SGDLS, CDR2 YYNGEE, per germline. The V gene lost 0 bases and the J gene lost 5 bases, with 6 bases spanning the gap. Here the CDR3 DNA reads TGTGCCAGCAGCGTAGCTGGGAACAATGAGCAGTTCTTC. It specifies CASSVAGNNEQFF.

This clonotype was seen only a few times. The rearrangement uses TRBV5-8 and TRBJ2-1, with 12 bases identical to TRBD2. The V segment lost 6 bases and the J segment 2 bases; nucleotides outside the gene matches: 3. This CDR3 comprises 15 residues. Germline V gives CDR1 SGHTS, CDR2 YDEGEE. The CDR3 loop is CASNLAGGTYNEQFF. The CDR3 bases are TGTGCCAGCAACCTAGCGGGAGGGACCTACAATGAGCAGTTCTTC.

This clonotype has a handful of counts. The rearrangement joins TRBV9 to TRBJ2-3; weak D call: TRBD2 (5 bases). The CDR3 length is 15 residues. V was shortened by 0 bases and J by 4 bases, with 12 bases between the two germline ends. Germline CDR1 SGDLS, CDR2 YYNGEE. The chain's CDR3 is CASSVVAGGSDTQYF. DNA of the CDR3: TGTGCCAGCAGCGTAGTGGCGGGCGGTTCAGATACGCAGTATTTT.

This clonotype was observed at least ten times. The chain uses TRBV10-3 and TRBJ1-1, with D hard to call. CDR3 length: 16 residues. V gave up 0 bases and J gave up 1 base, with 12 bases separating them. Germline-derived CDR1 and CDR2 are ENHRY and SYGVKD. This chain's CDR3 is CAISESGLARNTEAFF. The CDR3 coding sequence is TGTGCCATCAGTGAGTCGGGTTTAGCTAGGAACACTGAAGCTTTCTTT.

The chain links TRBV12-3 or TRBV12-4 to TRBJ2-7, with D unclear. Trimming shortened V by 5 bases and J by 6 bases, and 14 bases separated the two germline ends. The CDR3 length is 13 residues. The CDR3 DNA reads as TGTGCCAGCAGTCGACTTGGGCCAACCGAGCAGTACTTC. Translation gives CASSRLGPTEQYF.

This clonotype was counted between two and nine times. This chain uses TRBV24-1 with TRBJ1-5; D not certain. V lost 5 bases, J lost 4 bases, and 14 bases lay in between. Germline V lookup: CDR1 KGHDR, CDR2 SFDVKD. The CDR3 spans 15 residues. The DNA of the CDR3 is TGTGCCACCAGTGGGAGTACAGTACTTAATCAGCCCCAGCATTTT. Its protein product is CATSGSTVLNQPQHF.

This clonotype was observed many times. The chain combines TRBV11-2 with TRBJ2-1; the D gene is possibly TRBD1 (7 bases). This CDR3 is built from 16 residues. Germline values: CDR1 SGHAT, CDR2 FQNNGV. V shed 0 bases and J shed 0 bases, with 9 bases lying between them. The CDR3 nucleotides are TGTGCCAGCAGCTTAGATCAGGGGGGCTCCTACAATGAGCAGTTCTTC. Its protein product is CASSLDQGGSYNEQFF. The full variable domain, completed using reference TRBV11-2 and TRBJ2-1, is EAGVAQSPRYKIIEKRQSVAFWCNPISGHATLYWYQQILGQGPKLLIQFQNNGVVDDSQLPKDRFSAERLKGVDSTLKIQPAKLEDSAVYLCASSLDQGGSYNEQFFGPGTRLTVL.

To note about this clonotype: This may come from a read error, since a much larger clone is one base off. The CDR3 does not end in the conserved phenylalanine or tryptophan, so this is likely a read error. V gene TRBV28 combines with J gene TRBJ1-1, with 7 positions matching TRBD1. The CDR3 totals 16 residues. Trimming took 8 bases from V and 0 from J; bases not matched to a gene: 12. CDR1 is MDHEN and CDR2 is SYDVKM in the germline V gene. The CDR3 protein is CASGPRDSFLNTEAFL. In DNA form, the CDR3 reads TGTGCCAGCGGCCCCAGGGACAGCTTCTTGAACACTGAAGCTTTCCTT.

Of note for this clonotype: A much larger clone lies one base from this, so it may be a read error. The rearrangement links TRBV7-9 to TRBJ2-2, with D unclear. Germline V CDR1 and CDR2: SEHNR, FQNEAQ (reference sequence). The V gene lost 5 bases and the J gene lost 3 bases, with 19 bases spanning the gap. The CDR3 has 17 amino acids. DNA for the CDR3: TGTGCCAGCAGCCCCCCTCTACGCTGGTTTGACACCGGGGAGCTGTTTTTT. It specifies CASSPPLRWFDTGELFF.

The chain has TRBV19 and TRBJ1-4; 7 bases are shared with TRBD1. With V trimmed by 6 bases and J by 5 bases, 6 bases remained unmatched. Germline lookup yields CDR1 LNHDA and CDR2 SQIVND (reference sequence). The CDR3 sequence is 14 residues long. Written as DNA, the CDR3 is TGTGCCAGTAGACGGGACAGCAGAAATGAAAAACTGTTTTTT. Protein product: CASRRDSRNEKLFF.

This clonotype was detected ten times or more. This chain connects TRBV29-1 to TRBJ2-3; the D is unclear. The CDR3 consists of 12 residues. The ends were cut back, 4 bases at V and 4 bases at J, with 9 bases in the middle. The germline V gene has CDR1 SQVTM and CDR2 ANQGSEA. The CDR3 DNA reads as TGCAGCGTTGGGATAGCATCAGATACGCAGTATTTT. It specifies CSVGIASDTQYF.

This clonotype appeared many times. Here the CDR3 DNA reads TGCGCCAGCAGCTACACGCTAGCGGGAATTGGAGATACGCAGTATTTT. Translation gives CASSYTLAGIGDTQYF. This chain connects TRBV5-1 to TRBJ2-3; TRBD2 matches 9 bases. This CDR3 is 16 amino acids long. V was pared by 3 bases and J by 5 bases, with 10 bases of the junction left unmatched. Germline CDR1 reads SGHRS; CDR2 reads YFSETQ. Based on the CDR3 plus reference TRBV5-1 and TRBJ2-3, the full variable domain is KAGVTQTPRYLIKTRGQQVTLSCSPISGHRSVSWYQQTPGQGLQFLFEYFSETQRNKGNFPGRFSGRQFSNSRSEMNVSTLELGDSALYLCASSYTLAGIGDTQYFGPGTRLTVL.

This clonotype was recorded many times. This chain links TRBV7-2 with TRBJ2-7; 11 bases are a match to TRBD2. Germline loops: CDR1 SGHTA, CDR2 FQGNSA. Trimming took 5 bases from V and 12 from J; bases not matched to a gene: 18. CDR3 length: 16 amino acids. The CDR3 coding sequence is TGTGCCAGCAGCCAGACCTTAGCGGGAGGGCCCCCCCCGCTGTACTTC. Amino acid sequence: CASSQTLAGGPPPLYF. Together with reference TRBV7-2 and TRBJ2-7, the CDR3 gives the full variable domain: GAGVSQSPSNKVTEKGKDVELRCDPISGHTALYWYRQSLGQGLEFLIYFQGNSAPDKSGLPSDRFSAERTGGSVSTLTIQRTQQEDSAVYLCASSQTLAGGPPPLYFGPGTRLTVT.

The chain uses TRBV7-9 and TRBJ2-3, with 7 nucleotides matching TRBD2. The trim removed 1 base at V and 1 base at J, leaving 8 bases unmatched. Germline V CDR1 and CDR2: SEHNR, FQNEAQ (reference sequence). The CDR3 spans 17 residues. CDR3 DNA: TGTGCCAGCAGCTTAGTAGGACTAGGAGACGGCACAGATACGCAGTATTTT. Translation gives CASSLVGLGDGTDTQYF.

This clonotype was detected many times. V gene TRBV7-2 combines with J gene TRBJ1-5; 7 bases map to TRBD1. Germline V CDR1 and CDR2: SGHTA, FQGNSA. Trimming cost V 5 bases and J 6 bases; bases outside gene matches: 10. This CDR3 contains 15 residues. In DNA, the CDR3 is TGTGCCAGCAGCAACGGGGGGGCAGGGGGTCAGCCCCAGCATTTT. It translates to CASSNGGAGGQPQHF.

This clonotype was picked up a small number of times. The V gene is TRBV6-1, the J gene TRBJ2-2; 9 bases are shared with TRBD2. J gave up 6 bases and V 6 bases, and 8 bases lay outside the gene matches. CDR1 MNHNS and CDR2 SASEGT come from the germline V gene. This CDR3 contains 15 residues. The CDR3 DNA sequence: TGTGCCAGCAGGATTAGCGGGAGAAGGGCCGGGGAGCTGTTTTTT. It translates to CASRISGRRAGELFF.

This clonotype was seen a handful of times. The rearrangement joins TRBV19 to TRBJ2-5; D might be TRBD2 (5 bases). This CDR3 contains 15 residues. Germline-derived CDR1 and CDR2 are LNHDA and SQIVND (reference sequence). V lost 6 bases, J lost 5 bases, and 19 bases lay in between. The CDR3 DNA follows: TGTGCCAGTAGCCCATCGGGGATAGTAGGGGAGACCCAGTACTTC. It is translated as CASSPSGIVGETQYF.

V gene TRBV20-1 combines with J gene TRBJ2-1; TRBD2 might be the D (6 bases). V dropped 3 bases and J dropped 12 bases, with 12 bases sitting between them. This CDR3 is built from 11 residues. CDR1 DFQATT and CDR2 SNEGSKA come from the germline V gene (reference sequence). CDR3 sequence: CSASSGVAQFF. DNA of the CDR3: TGCAGTGCTAGCTCGGGAGTTGCGCAGTTCTTC.

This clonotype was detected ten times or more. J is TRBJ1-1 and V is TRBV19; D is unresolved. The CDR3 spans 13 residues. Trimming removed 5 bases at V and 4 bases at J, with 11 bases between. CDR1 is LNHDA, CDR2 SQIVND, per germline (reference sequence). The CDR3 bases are TGTGCCAGTAGTTGGCGATTAACCACTGAAGCTTTCTTT. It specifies CASSWRLTTEAFF.

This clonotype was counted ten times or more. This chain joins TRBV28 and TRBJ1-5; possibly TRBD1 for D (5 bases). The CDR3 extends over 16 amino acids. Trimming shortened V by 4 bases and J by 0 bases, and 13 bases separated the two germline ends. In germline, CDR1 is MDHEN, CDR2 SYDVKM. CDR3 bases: TGTGCCAGCAGTTCTCCGACAGAGTATAGCAATCAGCCCCAGCATTTT. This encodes CASSSPTEYSNQPQHF.

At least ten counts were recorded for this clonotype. CDR3 sequence reads: CASSEGQVSYNEQFF. In nucleotides, the CDR3 is TGTGCCAGCTCAGAGGGGCAAGTCTCCTACAATGAGCAGTTCTTC. This chain links TRBV18 with TRBJ2-1, with D possibly called TRBD1 or TRBD2 (5 bases each). CDR3 length equals 15 residues. The V end was cut by 5 bases, the J end by 0 bases, with 11 bases between. Germline V gene lookup returns CDR1 KGHSH and CDR2 LQKENI.

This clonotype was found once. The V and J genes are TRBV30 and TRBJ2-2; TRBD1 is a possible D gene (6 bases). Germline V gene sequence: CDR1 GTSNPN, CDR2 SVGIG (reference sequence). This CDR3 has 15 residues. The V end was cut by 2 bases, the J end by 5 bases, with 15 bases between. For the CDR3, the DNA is TGTGCCTGGAGTCCCGCGGCCCAGGGGACCGGGGAGCTGTTTTTT. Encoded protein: CAWSPAAQGTGELFF.

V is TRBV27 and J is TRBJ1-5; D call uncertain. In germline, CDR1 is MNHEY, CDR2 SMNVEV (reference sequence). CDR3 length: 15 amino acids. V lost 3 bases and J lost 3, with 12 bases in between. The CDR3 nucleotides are TGTGCCAGCAGTTTTGGCAGCACACACAATCAGCCCCAGCATTTT. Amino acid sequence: CASSFGSTHNQPQHF.

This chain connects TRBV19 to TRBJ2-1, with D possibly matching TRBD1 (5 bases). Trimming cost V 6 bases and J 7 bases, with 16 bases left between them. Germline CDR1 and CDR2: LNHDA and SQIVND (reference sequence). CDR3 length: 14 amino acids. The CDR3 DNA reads TGTGCCAGTAGCACAGTGGGGCGTGGGAATGAGCAGTTCTTC. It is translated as CASSTVGRGNEQFF.

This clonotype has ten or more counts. The CDR3 DNA sequence: TGTGCCTGGAGCGCGGGGGGGTACGAGCAGTACTTC. The encoded protein is CAWSAGGYEQYF. This chain connects TRBV30 to TRBJ2-7; 9 bases match TRBD2. The CDR3 runs to 12 residues. CDR1 and CDR2 from the germline V gene are GTSNPN and SVGIG (reference sequence). V gave up 3 bases and J gave up 4 bases; unmatched junction bases: 1.

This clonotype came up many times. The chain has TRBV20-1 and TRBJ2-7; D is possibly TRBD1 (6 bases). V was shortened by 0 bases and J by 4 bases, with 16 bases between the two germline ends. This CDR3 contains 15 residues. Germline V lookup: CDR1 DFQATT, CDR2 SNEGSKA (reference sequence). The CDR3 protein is CSARDLGQRGYEQYF. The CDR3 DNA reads TGCAGTGCTAGAGATCTCGGACAGCGAGGGTACGAGCAGTACTTC.

The CDR3 loop is CASRPAGTPNTEAFF. The CDR3 region has the DNA TGTGCCAGCAGACCCGCCGGGACACCAAACACTGAAGCTTTCTTT. The rearrangement joins TRBV6-2 or TRBV6-3 to TRBJ1-1; maybe TRBD1 (6 bases). Germline CDR1 and CDR2: MNHEY and SVGEGT. Trimming removed 6 bases at V and 2 bases at J, with 16 bases between. This CDR3 is 15 amino acids long.

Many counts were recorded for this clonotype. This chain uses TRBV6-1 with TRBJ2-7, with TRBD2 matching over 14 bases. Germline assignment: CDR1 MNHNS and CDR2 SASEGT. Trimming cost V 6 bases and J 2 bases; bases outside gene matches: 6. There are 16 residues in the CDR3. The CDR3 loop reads CASRQGLAGGTYEQYF. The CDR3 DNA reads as TGTGCCAGCAGACAAGGACTAGCGGGAGGAACCTACGAGCAGTACTTC.